A single T cell receptor (beta chain) is shown here with its context. This clonotype was found many times. This clone's antigen is unknown. Base qualities were left out, and no much larger clone turns up one base away. This sample was taken from a study of blood T cells in healthy people across ages (dated by TCRdb to between 2014 and 2017). As for the study more broadly: In model experiments, template switching captured about one uniquely barcoded TCR beta cDNA molecule for every two T cells. The donors were divided into four age groups: young (average around 15 years), middle-aged (approximately 39), aged (about 61) and long-lived (82). Donors of different ages were randomly distributed across sequencing lanes to avoid experimental bias. Using the same blood draw, the study looked at two additional independent replicas of 1 million unique cDNA reads for two donors, one aged 18 to 30 and the other aged 80 or older. The study measured age-related changes in TCR beta repertoire diversity using deep sequencing normalized with unique cDNA molecular identifiers.

Donors were 39 systemically healthy Caucasian individuals from Russia aged about 6 to 100 years. Each donor gave around 9.5 milliliters of peripheral blood, collected into EDTA-treated Vacutainer tubes. Ficoll-Paque density-gradient centrifugation was used to isolate PBMCs, with at least 6 million per sample. Total RNA was extracted from PBMCs with Trizol reagent, with at least 5.5 micrograms obtained per sample. For every donor, an aliquot of PBMCs went through flow cytometry to measure the percentages of naive CD45RAhigh/CD27high T cells. From the cysteine up to the phenylalanine, the CDR3 has a length of 13 residues. Here the CDR3 DNA is all that survives: 39 bases in frame from base 1. V gives up 5 bases and J gives up 11 bases, and the segment between their germline ends measures 16 bases. Based on the germline V gene, the CDR1 and CDR2 sequences are SGHTA and FQGNSA. The investigation overall reported the following: Because donor CMV infection status was unknown, age-related changes in expanded clonotypes were potentially confounded. Conclusive comparison of naive and antigen-experienced compartments was prevented by the profiling of bulk unsorted PBMCs. Observed TCR beta diversity per million T cells fell roughly linearly with age, and a significant reduction was already apparent by age around 44. There was a strong correlation between observed TCR beta diversity and the percentage of naive T cells measured by flow cytometry. Compared with the aged group, the long-lived group had more naive CD4+ T cells, fewer expanded clones and increased TCR diversity, suggesting age selection. Estimates of total diversity based on one million sequenced T cells were considered lower bounds and underestimates.

Library prep was done by 5' RACE. Sequencing instrument: Illumina HiSeq 2500. A second PCR of 7 to 11 cycles was performed with a sample-barcoded 5' primer and a J-beta primer mix. A unique molecular identifier was introduced onto each TCR beta cDNA molecule by a template-switch 5' adaptor carrying 12 random nucleotides. Each sample yielded at least 2.5 million CDR3-containing paired-end reads. All of the RNA was converted into first-strand cDNA using the Mint cDNA synthesis kit, with a TRBC-specific oligonucleotide serving as the primer. Following uracil-DNA glycosylase treatment, all cDNA underwent a first 18-cycle PCR with the universal primers M1SS and BC2_uni_R. Under the source paper's analysis protocol: Each sample was normalized by randomly selecting 1 million high-quality reads, each carrying a distinct molecular identifier. Instead of being binned into consensus sequences, reads that shared molecular identifiers were thrown out. CDR3 identification, clonotype clustering and error correction used MiTCR with a Q25 quality threshold and the strictest error-elimination algorithm. Lower-bound total TCR beta diversity was estimated with a nonparametric unseen species model using Euler transformation. TCRdb trimmed public reads at Q25 via fastp, called clones via MiXCR and kept in-frame beta chains. A single entry per CDR3 protein holds the most common genes and DNA from its merged rows. TCRdb's processing, not the study's, gives the V and J calls here. This sample holds hundreds of thousands of distinct CDR3 sequences; approximately 60% were observed only once. Approximately 24% of the sample is taken by the ten largest.

The sample comprised blood. This receptor was obtained from a man aged 35 to 55 in good health. The sequence joins TRBV7-2 to TRBJ2-1; no D segment can be confidently identified. The CDR3 region reads CASSQSTLRKQFF. The sequenced DNA: TGTGCCAGCAGCCAATCGACCCTGCGGAAGCAGTTCTTC.